These 19 T cell receptor beta chains originate from one sample sequenced in a study of T cell responses to AZD1222 COVID-19 vaccine. The assay was immunoSEQ multiplex PCR, and TCRdb's table has in-frame clones only and misses some. The table shows about 120,000 clones, with under 95% occurring only once. Source: peripheral blood, taken 28 days after the second AZD1222 dose. Source of these receptors: an adult who received the AZD1222 COVID-19 vaccine.

This clone came up once. This chain links TRBV5-6 with TRBJ1-5; tentative D call: TRBD1 (6 bases). The V gene lost 2 bases and the J gene lost 7 bases, with 16 bases spanning the gap. CDR3 length equals 15 residues. Looked up from germline, CDR1 is SGHDT and CDR2 is YYEEEE. CDR3 sequence: CASSFGSGGWQPQHF. The DNA of the CDR3 is TGTGCCAGCAGCTTTGGATCGGGGGGCTGGCAGCCCCAGCATTTT.

This sequence joins TRBV6-2 or TRBV6-3 and TRBJ2-2; 8 nucleotides line up with TRBD2. V dropped 5 bases and J dropped 7; count of bases not matched to a gene: 9. CDR1 is MNHEY and CDR2 is SVGEGT in the germline V gene. The CDR3 length is 15 residues. CDR3 region: CASSGGSGSVGELFF. Written as DNA, the CDR3 is TGTGCCAGCAGTGGGGGGAGCGGGAGTGTCGGGGAGCTGTTTTTT.

The gene calls are TRBV5-1 and TRBJ2-1; maybe TRBD2 (8 bases). V was trimmed by 4 bases and J by 1 base, leaving 18 bases between them. The V gene's germline CDR1 is SGHRS and CDR2 YFSETQ. The CDR3 has 17 amino acids. The CDR3 sequence is CASSTGGGFGSYNEQFF. The CDR3 nucleotides read TGCGCCAGCAGCACGGGAGGGGGCTTTGGATCCTACAATGAGCAGTTCTTC. The full variable domain, in which reference TRBV5-1 and TRBJ2-1 provide the parts outside the CDR3, is KAGVTQTPRYLIKTRGQQVTLSCSPISGHRSVSWYQQTPGQGLQFLFEYFSETQRNKGNFPGRFSGRQFSNSRSEMNVSTLELGDSALYLCASSTGGGFGSYNEQFFGPGTRLTVL.

CDR3 residues: CASSLEKISGNTIYF. CDR3 nucleotides: TGCGCCAGCAGCTTGGAGAAGATCTCTGGAAACACCATATATTTT. The genes are TRBV5-1 and TRBJ1-3; D is ambiguous. The CDR3 length is 15 residues. The germline V gene has CDR1 SGHRS and CDR2 YFSETQ. Trimming stripped 0 bases from V and 0 bases from J, with 7 bases between.

V and J are TRBV7-9 and TRBJ1-2; D gene unclear. The CDR3 sequence is 15 residues long. Trimming removed 2 bases at V and 2 bases at J, with 12 bases between. From germline, CDR1 is SEHNR and CDR2 FQNEAQ (reference sequence). For the CDR3, the DNA is TGTGCCAGCAGCTTATTGACGCAGCAAAACTATGGCTACACCTTC. Its translation: CASSLLTQQNYGYTF.

The chain joins TRBV14 to TRBJ2-4; the D gene is possibly TRBD2 (5 bases). Trimming left V 4 bases short and J 8 bases short, with 15 bases between. This CDR3 spans 14 amino acids. Germline V gives CDR1 SGHDN, CDR2 FVKESK. The CDR3 loop is CASSLGVGSHIQYF. The CDR3 nucleotides read TGTGCCAGCAGCCTCGGGGTGGGATCACACATTCAGTACTTC.

The chain carries TRBV5-1 and TRBJ1-6; D is perhaps TRBD1 (5 bases). The CDR3 runs 15 residues. The V end was cut by 0 bases, the J end by 4 bases, with 8 bases between. Germline CDR1 and CDR2: SGHRS and YFSETQ. The CDR3 here is CASSLAGGYNSPLHF. CDR3 nucleotide sequence: TGCGCCAGCAGCTTGGCTGGGGGTTATAATTCACCCCTCCACTTT.

The rearrangement uses TRBV6-5 and TRBJ1-2; 8 positions agree with TRBD1. V dropped 6 bases and J dropped 0; count of bases not matched to a gene: 6. The CDR3 consists of 15 residues. CDR1 and CDR2 from the germline V gene are MNHEY and SVGAGI. This CDR3 is CASSDRDRPNYGYTF. CDR3 bases: TGTGCCAGCAGCGACCGGGACAGGCCTAACTATGGCTACACCTTC.

V is TRBV4-3 and J is TRBJ2-1, with D perhaps TRBD1 or TRBD2 (5 bases each). Germline V gene sequence: CDR1 LGHNA, CDR2 YSLEER. The CDR3 length is 14 residues. With 1 base removed from V and 7 bases from J, the gap between germline ends came to 11 bases. The CDR3, as DNA: TGCGCCAGCAGCCAAGTCGAGGGGATGAATGAGCAGTTCTTC. Its translation is CASSQVEGMNEQFF.

This chain joins TRBV5-1 and TRBJ1-4; a possible D gene is TRBD1 (5 bases). The CDR3 totals 14 residues. Between the trimmed V and J ends, which lost 5 bases and 10 bases, there was a span of 18 bases. From germline, CDR1 is SGHRS and CDR2 YFSETQ. The CDR3 coding sequence is TGCGCCAGCAGGGACGGGGCCCCCTTGGGAAAACTGTTTTTT. Its protein is CASRDGAPLGKLFF.

This sequence joins TRBV5-1 and TRBJ2-4, with 13 bases aligning to TRBD2. CDR3 length: 19 amino acids. Losses at the gene ends were 1 base for V and 0 bases for J; bases not matched to a gene: 7. Germline values: CDR1 SGHRS, CDR2 YFSETQ. The CDR3 DNA is TGCGCCAGCAGCTTGAGGGGACTAGCGGGGAACCTAGCCAAAAACATTCAGTACTTC. Translation: CASSLRGLAGNLAKNIQYF.

The genes are TRBV19 and TRBJ1-2, with TRBD1 identical over 8 bases. From germline, CDR1 is LNHDA and CDR2 SQIVND (reference sequence). The V gene end was trimmed by 5 bases and the J gene end by 5 bases; junction bases not matched to a gene: 7. This CDR3 has 14 residues. CDR3 amino acids: CASSPGQGKYGYTF. In DNA form, the CDR3 reads TGTGCCAGTAGTCCCGGACAGGGTAAATATGGCTACACCTTC.

The V and J genes are TRBV18 and TRBJ2-3; D remains unclear. The CDR3 spans 12 residues. Germline lookup yields CDR1 KGHSH and CDR2 LQKENI. The germline V and J ends were trimmed by 0 bases and 2 bases, with 0 bases remaining between them. Here the CDR3 reads CASSPPTDTQYF. The CDR3 nucleotides read TGTGCCAGCTCACCACCCACAGATACGCAGTATTTT.

This rearrangement joins TRBV7-2 to TRBJ2-1; D possibly corresponds to TRBD2 (5 bases). V lost 5 bases and J 2 bases, leaving 13 bases between the germline ends. Germline assignment: CDR1 SGHTA and CDR2 FQGNSA. This CDR3 is 15 amino acids long. CDR3 sequence (DNA): TGTGCCAGCAGCAACGATGAAGCGGCCTACAATGAGCAGTTCTTC. It specifies CASSNDEAAYNEQFF.

The rearrangement joins TRBV18 to TRBJ2-7, with 9 bases fitting TRBD1. V lost 3 bases, J lost 5 bases, and 11 bases stayed unmatched. The CDR3 loop spans 16 amino acids. CDR1 is KGHSH and CDR2 is LQKENI in the germline V gene. CDR3 in amino acids: CASSPGTGRLGDEQYF. The CDR3 DNA reads TGTGCCAGCTCACCTGGGACAGGGCGGTTGGGTGACGAGCAGTACTTC.

The sample holds one count of this clone. The chain has TRBV7-9 and TRBJ1-3; no clear D gene. The CDR3 covers 16 residues. The V and J ends lost 3 bases and 0 bases respectively, with 12 bases between them. CDR1 SEHNR and CDR2 FQNEAQ come from the germline V gene (reference sequence). DNA for the CDR3: TGTGCCAGCAGCTTTGGGGAGTGGCTCTCTGGAAACACCATATATTTT. Its translation: CASSFGEWLSGNTIYF. Filled out from reference TRBV7-9 and TRBJ1-3, the complete variable domain reads DTGVSQNPRHKITKRGQNVTFRCDPISEHNRLYWYRQTLGQGPEFLTYFQNEAQLEKSRLLSDRFSAERPKGSFSTLEIQRTEQGDSAMYLCASSFGEWLSGNTIYFGEGSWLTVV.

The genes are TRBV4-2 and TRBJ2-5, with D hard to call. Germline CDR1 and CDR2: LGHNA and YNFKEQ. V was shortened by 0 bases and J by 0 bases, with 8 bases between the two germline ends. This CDR3 is built from 15 residues. The CDR3 spells CASSQDREYQETQYF. In nucleotides, the CDR3 is TGTGCCAGCAGCCAAGATCGAGAGTACCAAGAGACCCAGTACTTC.

This clone has only one observation. J is TRBJ1-4 and V is TRBV6-1, with D uncertain. The V gene's germline CDR1 is MNHNS and CDR2 SASEGT. Trimming removed 2 bases at V and 8 bases at J, with 15 bases between. The CDR3 has 15 residues. The chain's CDR3 is CASSENPPPGEKLFF. Written as DNA, the CDR3 is TGTGCCAGCAGTGAAAATCCCCCTCCGGGGGAAAAACTGTTTTTT.

This chain links TRBV10-3 with TRBJ2-5, with D maybe TRBD2 (6 bases). CDR3 length equals 11 residues. Per the germline V gene, CDR1 is ENHRY and CDR2 is SYGVKD. The V end lost 8 bases, the J end lost 7 bases, and 11 bases lay between the germline ends. The CDR3 region has the DNA TGTGCCATCCGATCGGAGGGGACCCAGTACTTC. Its translation is CAIRSEGTQYF.